The sequence of this TCR beta chain was determined in a study of T-cell reconstitution after alpha-beta-depleted transplantation in children (dated by TCRdb to the mid-2010s). With respect to the entire study: Using TCR repertoire profiling, the study quantitatively followed how T-cell immune reconstitution unfolded in children after TCRalphabeta/CD19-depleted allogeneic hematopoietic cell transplantation. Broader findings and caveats from the paper: Apparently early alphabetaT-cell count recovery about two months after transplant reportedly relied on only several hundred rapidly expanded clones derived from non-depleted graft cells. The frequencies of hyperexpanded clones fell over the following months, and after one year, T-cell counts and TCRbeta diversity were mostly attributed to newly produced T cells. In some patients, the high TCRbeta diversity seen at day 60 was put down to recipient T cells and intrathymic progenitors that had survived conditioning.

The meaning of the sample's treatment or condition label: allogeneic hematopoietic cell transplantation with graft depleted of TCRalphabeta T cells and CD19 B cells. Transplant recipients were children who received TCRalphabeta/CD19-depleted allogeneic hematopoietic cell grafts. This clonotype was seen a few times. Its recognized antigen is unknown. No much larger clone is present one base from it, and per-base qualities are unavailable. Including cysteine and phenylalanine, the CDR3 has 13 amino acids. This entry keeps only the CDR3 DNA: 39 bases, framed from base 1. The germline V gene supplies CDR1 SGHAT and CDR2 FQNNGV. Trimming removed 6 bases from V and 5 bases from J, leaving 13 bases between the germline ends. The library was built by means of PCR. Instrument used: Illumina HiSeq 2500. Molecular barcoding was employed in the preparation of TCR libraries, with unique molecular identifiers being used to normalize TCRbeta repertoire quantification. TCRdb reworked the public reads: Q25 trimming with fastp, MiXCR clone assembly, productive beta chains retained. Every entry covers one CDR3 protein and lists the most common genes and DNA from its rows. Here the sample has some 200,000 distinct CDR3 sequences; around 9.2% occur a single time. The ten largest account for about 40% of the sample.

The specimen comprised PBMCs, mostly from graft donor cells, sampled 360 days after TCRalphabeta/CD19-depleted stem cell transplant. This clonotype originated in a male patient aged 2-9 years who had a stem cell transplant for acute myeloid leukemia, so the T cells may come from the graft donor. The rearrangement joined TRBV11-2 to TRBJ2-5, with a tentative D call of TRBD1 or TRBD2, each matching 5 bases. The CDR3 amino acid sequence is: CASSHLWGETQYF. Here is the DNA: TGTGCCAGCAGTCATCTTTGGGGGGAGACCCAGTACTTC.